This T cell receptor (beta chain) comes out of a study of Tregs in tolerant kidney transplant recipients. Broader study findings: The small number of patients limits these findings pending further validation. Expanding Tregs on activated donor B cells appeared to best identify donor-specific TCRbeta clones.

The assay was immunoSEQ multiplex PCR, and TCRdb's table has in-frame clones only and misses some. The sample records around 31,000 clones, 82% being singletons. This clone is medium-sized. Its target is unknown. The CDR3 loop spans 11 amino acids. Trimming took off 3 bases at V and 8 bases at J, with 5 bases between the two ends. The germline CDR1 and CDR2 sequences are LNHDA and SQIVND (reference sequence). Sequencing input: Tregs from blood cultured with allogeneic cells. This clonotype was obtained from a human donor in good health. The J gene is TRBJ2-4, the V gene TRBV19; unclear D gene. CDR3 sequence (DNA): TGTGCCAGTAGTATGTGGGACATTCAGTACTTC. The encoded protein is CASSMWDIQYF.